This TCR beta chain was observed in a study of OX40 agonist ivuxolimab in advanced cancers. Study-level findings and limits: Average numbers of expanded clones were greater in CD8+ T cells than in CD4+.

Turning to this clone: Its antigen is unidentified.

The germline V gene encodes CDR1 SGHRS and CDR2 YFSETQ. Trimming pared 4 bases from V and 4 bases from J, leaving 14 bases between. The CDR3 runs 14 residues. Clones were read by immunoSEQ multiplex PCR, and TCRdb kept only the in-frame ones, dropping some. The sample yields 95,000 to 150,000 clones, 80% to 95% seen once. This sample comprised CD4+ or CD8+ T cells sorted from blood, obtained in a trial of the OX40 agonist ivuxolimab. The clonotype originates from an adult with an advanced solid tumor such as melanoma, head and neck, liver or kidney cancer. V usage is TRBV5-1 and J usage is TRBJ2-5, with D maybe TRBD2 (6 bases). CDR3 sequence reads: CASSPETRRETQYF. The CDR3 DNA is TGCGCCAGCAGCCCGGAGACTAGGCGAGAGACCCAGTACTTC.